The subject of this entry is one TCR beta chain. The CDR3 sequence is 15 residues long. In germline, CDR1 is SGHDT, CDR2 YYEEEE. J was trimmed by 4 bases and V by 2 bases; bases with no gene match: 5. Methods used by the authors: The assay estimated nucleated cells by amplifying reference gene primers. Using immunoSEQ multiplex PCR, the repertoire was profiled, and TCRdb retains in-frame clones only, with some absent. V, J and clone size derive from that table, while D and trimming were established from the DNA sequence. The sample includes some 330,000 clones, about nine tenths of them seen just once. This sample is drawn from a study of blood T cell repertoires in COVID-19. Background on the study: The cDNA or gDNA used as material had been derived from T cells, B-cell-depleted T cells, or PBMCs.

The specimen sequenced was peripheral blood. The sequence derives from a woman under 40 with COVID-19, enrolled during active disease. J is TRBJ2-3 and V is TRBV5-6, with 9 bases lining up with TRBD1. CDR3 residues: CASSFGTGYADTQYF. For the CDR3, the DNA is TGTGCCAGCAGCTTCGGGACAGGGTATGCAGATACGCAGTATTTT.